Given below is one TCR beta chain in context. This specimen belongs to a study of CD8 T cells in Susac syndrome. This CDR3 contains 15 residues. V lost 6 bases, J lost 3 bases, and 17 bases lay in between. Germline V gene sequence: CDR1 MNHEY, CDR2 SVGAGI. An input of about 0.5 to 1 ug of RNA was subjected to reverse transcription using random hexamers. Amplification of the TCR beta CDR3 was carried out by immunoSEQ multiplex PCR, which spanned a total of 54 Vbeta and 13 Jbeta segments. TCRdb reprocessed the immunoSEQ multiplex PCR reads with MiXCR, giving one entry per CDR3 protein. This sample yields about 120,000 distinct CDR3 sequences, of which about 93% are seen a single time; around 0.1% belongs to the top ten. Healthy donors matched for age and sex were used as controls. The CD8+ and CD4+ T cells were negatively isolated, with the TEMRA cells enriched by FACS.

The sequence came from a human donor in good health. This chain joins TRBV6-5 and TRBJ1-2; D is perhaps TRBD1 (5 bases). The sequencing input was CD4+ T cells from PBMCs. The DNA of the CDR3 is TGTGCCAGCAGCTCACCTCCCACAGGAGACTATGGCTACACCTTC. Encoded protein: CASSSPPTGDYGYTF.